This TCR beta chain was obtained from a study of blood T cell repertoires in COVID-19. Sequenced by immunoSEQ multiplex PCR; TCRdb stores in-frame clones only, minus some. The sample lists approximately 150,000 clones; around 83% were seen once. About this clone itself: One end of the junction is discordant with germline, which a read error may explain.

Germline CDR1 reads MNHEY; CDR2 reads SVGAGI. The CDR3 covers 16 residues. The receptor was isolated from a woman between 45 and 60 years old in a cohort sampled during active or convalescent COVID-19. This chain joins TRBV6-5 and TRBJ1-2, with 8 bases matching TRBD1. The source material was peripheral blood. This CDR3 is CVSSYVGQGRNYGYTF. CDR3 DNA: TGTGTCAGCAGTTACGTTGGACAGGGCCGGAACTATGGCTACACCTTC.